This TCR beta chain was captured in a study of cytomegalovirus exposure and HLA in healthy donors. The study's findings and limits: Confirmation in vitro established that a few CMV-associated chains were specific for CMV antigens.

The CDR3 sequence is 14 residues long. Germline V gene data show CDR1 as MNHNS and CDR2 as SASEGT. The ends were cut back, 7 bases at V and 4 bases at J, with 14 bases in the middle. TCRdb keeps only in-frame clones here, not all; method: immunoSEQ multiplex PCR. In the table there are over 250,000 clones, 65% to 90% of which are singletons. For this clone: Its antigen is unidentified.

J is TRBJ2-1 and V is TRBV6-1; tentatively, D is TRBD1 (6 bases). The sequence was obtained from a woman between 18 and 30 years old in good health and CMV-seronegative. The sequenced sample was PBMCs. This chain's CDR3 is CASTGQPPYNEQFF. Written as DNA, the CDR3 is TGTGCCAGCACGGGACAACCTCCTTACAATGAGCAGTTCTTC.